The 3 T cell receptor beta chains below all came from one sample that was sequenced in a study of blood T cell repertoires in COVID-19. Repertoires were generated with immunoSEQ multiplex PCR, while TCRdb's copy carries only in-frame clones and drops some. The sample includes 100,000 to 130,000 clones, around 80% of them seen just once. The sequencing input was peripheral blood. These receptors were obtained from a man aged 70 or older with acute or convalescent COVID-19.

The chain has TRBV6-5 and TRBJ1-2; D is perhaps TRBD1 (5 bases). Germline loops: CDR1 MNHEY, CDR2 SVGAGI. CDR3 length: 14 amino acids. Deletions cut 2 bases from V and 4 bases from J, with 11 bases between. The CDR3 sequence is CASSYVGDSYGYTF. Written as DNA, the CDR3 is TGTGCCAGCAGTTACGTAGGGGATAGCTATGGCTACACCTTC.

The chain is built from TRBV15 and TRBJ2-2; possibly TRBD2 for D (6 bases). Germline lookup yields CDR1 LNHNV and CDR2 YYDKDF (reference sequence). The CDR3 covers 16 residues. V was clipped by 1 base and J by 5 bases, with 14 bases between them. In DNA, the CDR3 is TGTGCCACCAGCAGAGTATCGGGGGTCCGGACCGGGGAGCTGTTTTTT. Its translation: CATSRVSGVRTGELFF.

The V gene is TRBV7-9, the J gene TRBJ1-1; 7 bases match TRBD1. The V gene's germline CDR1 is SEHNR and CDR2 FQNEAQ (reference sequence). The length of the CDR3 is 15 residues. V shed 3 bases, J shed 2 bases, and the junction held 6 bases outside the gene matches. This CDR3 reads CASSFPGQVNTEAFF. The DNA of the CDR3 is TGTGCCAGCAGCTTCCCCGGACAGGTAAACACTGAAGCTTTCTTT.